This TCR beta chain was identified during a study of blood T cell repertoires in COVID-19. Study at large: The samples span acute and convalescent COVID-19 from the United States, Italy and Spain. The cDNA or gDNA used as material had been derived from T cells, B-cell-depleted T cells, or PBMCs.

The CDR3 covers 15 residues. The germline CDR1 and CDR2 sequences are MDHEN and SYDVKM. The J segment lost 0 bases and the V segment lost 8 bases, leaving 6 bases of the junction unmatched. Per the original methods: Amplification of reference gene primers provided the estimated nucleated cell counts. The assay was immunoSEQ multiplex PCR, and TCRdb's table has in-frame clones only and misses some. For V, J and clone size, that table is used; D and trimming come from the DNA. The repertoire consists of around 100,000 clones, with about 77% occurring once and the leading ten covering around 30%. This TCR came from a man in his 70s with active or convalescent COVID-19. Sequenced sample: peripheral blood. The J gene is TRBJ2-1, the V gene TRBV28, with 8 bases fitting TRBD1. The CDR3 DNA reads as TGTGCCAGCGGCGATGGGACAGGCTCCTACAATGAGCAGTTCTTC. Its translation is CASGDGTGSYNEQFF.